A selection of T cell receptor beta chains follows, all from one sample in a study of blood T cells in healthy people across ages. MiXCR, applied by TCRdb to the 5' RACE reads, yields one record per CDR3 protein. Among about a million distinct CDR3 sequences listed, roughly 50% were seen once. The sequenced sample was blood. These receptors were collected from a young man in good health. Each CDR3 is given with its conserved first and last residue. D genes are given only for firm matches. Clone size is given for some rows only: seen once, a few or many times, or a class if the clone is expanded.

TRBV6-5	TRBJ2-5	-	few	11	TGTGCCAGCAGTTACGACCGGGCCCAGTACTTC	CASSYDRAQYF
TRBV2	TRBJ2-5	-	-	12	TGTGCCAGCACCGAGGGGGGGGAGACCCAGTACTTC	CASTEGGETQYF
TRBV4-1	TRBJ1-1	-	few	14	TGCGCCAGCAGCCAACCCTTAGGTGGGACTGAAGCTTTCTTT	CASSQPLGGTEAFF
TRBV5-1	TRBJ1-2	-	-	16	TGCGCCAGCAGCCCCGACCCAGACGGGACATTTTATGGCTACACCTTC	CASSPDPDGTFYGYTF
TRBV29-1	TRBJ1-6	-	-	12	TGCAGCCCTCTAGAGATCAATTCACCCCTCCACTTT	CSPLEINSPLHF
TRBV2	TRBJ2-3	TRBD2	-	15	TGTGCCAGCAGTATCTTGGCGGGGGGCAGAGATACGCAGTATTTT	CASSILAGGRDTQYF
TRBV11-2	TRBJ2-5	-	-	13	TGTGCCAGCAGTCCCCAGATACAAGGGACCCAGTACTTC	CASSPQIQGTQYF
TRBV6-1	TRBJ2-1	-	-	12	TGTGCCAGCAGTATTTCCTACAGTGAGCAGTTCTTC	CASSISYSEQFF
TRBV4-1	TRBJ2-1	-	-	14	TGCGCCAGCAGCCAAGGGGTAACCATGCCGGAGCAGTTCTTC	CASSQGVTMPEQFF
TRBV2	TRBJ2-7	TRBD1	few	15	TGTGCCAGCAGTGAATACAGGGGTCTATCCTACGAGCAGTACTTC	CASSEYRGLSYEQYF
TRBV5-6	TRBJ1-2	-	few	17	TGTGCCAGCAGCTTGGCCCCGGGGCGGTATCTTAACTATGGCTACACCTTC	CASSLAPGRYLNYGYTF
TRBV20-1	TRBJ2-7	-	few	14	TGCAGTGCCCCCCTCGGCAGTAAAACCTACGAGCAGTACTTC	CSAPLGSKTYEQYF
TRBV12-3/TRBV12-4	TRBJ2-7	-	-	15	TGTGCCAGCAGCTCCCTTGTGGGAGCTAACTACGAGCAGTACTTC	CASSSLVGANYEQYF
TRBV5-6	TRBJ2-7	TRBD2	-	14	TGTGCCAGCAGCTCAACCCCGCGGGGGAACGAGCAGTACTTC	CASSSTPRGNEQYF
TRBV5-1	TRBJ2-3	TRBD1	-	15	TGCGCCGGCAGCCTCGGAACGACAGGGTCAGATACGCAGTATTTT	CAGSLGTTGSDTQYF
TRBV6-1	TRBJ2-7	-	few	17	TGTGCCAGCAGTGAAGTAGGGGGAACAAGGAGCTCCTACGAGCAGTACTTC	CASSEVGGTRSSYEQYF
TRBV10-3	TRBJ1-6	TRBD1	-	15	TGTGCCATCAGGCGGGGACAGGGCATCGGATCACCCCTCCACTTT	CAIRRGQGIGSPLHF
TRBV2	TRBJ2-3	TRBD1	-	14	TGTGCCAGCAGGCTGGGACAGTACACAGATACGCAGTATTTT	CASRLGQYTDTQYF
TRBV20-1	TRBJ2-3	TRBD2	many	13	TGCAGTGCTAGCGGGGGGGCTACAGATACGCAGTATTTT	CSASGGATDTQYF
TRBV7-2	TRBJ2-7	-	-	14	TGTGCCAGCAGCCTTGGGACACGGGGGTGGGGGCAGTACTTC	CASSLGTRGWGQYF
TRBV7-2	TRBJ1-2	-	-	14	TGTGCCAGCAGCTTGTTTGGAGCTAACTATGGCTACACCTTC	CASSLFGANYGYTF
TRBV30	TRBJ1-2	-	-	11	TGTGCCGGGAGCCTTAACTATGGCTACACCTTC	CAGSLNYGYTF
TRBV7-9	TRBJ1-2	TRBD1	-	18	TGTGCCAGCAGCTTAGAGCGGGGACAGGCCCTCCTTATCCATGGCTACACCTTC	CASSLERGQALLIHGYTF
TRBV5-1	TRBJ2-7	-	few	14	TGCGCCAGCAGCTCGGGAGCAGGGGCCTACGAGCAGTACTTC	CASSSGAGAYEQYF
TRBV7-8	TRBJ2-5	-	-	11	TGTGCCAGCTCCCCAGGGGCCACCCAGTACTTC	CASSPGATQYF
TRBV24-1	TRBJ2-3	-	-	15	TGTGCCACCAGTGAGAACTCGGGGAAGGCGGATACGCAGTATTTT	CATSENSGKADTQYF
TRBV2	TRBJ2-3	TRBD1	few	14	TGTGCCAGCAGCAGGACAGGGGGCTCAGATACGCAGTATTTT	CASSRTGGSDTQYF
TRBV9	TRBJ2-1	-	-	14	TGTGCCAGCAGCGTAGGACGAGTCTACAATGAGCAGTTCTTC	CASSVGRVYNEQFF
TRBV4-1	TRBJ2-6	-	-	18	TGCGCCAGCAGCCCCGAGACACCTATAAACTCTGGGGCCAACGTCCTGACTTTC	CASSPETPINSGANVLTF
TRBV20-1	TRBJ1-6	TRBD1	-	16	TGCAGTGCTGGGGGAAGGACAGGGGCGAATAATTCACCCCTCCACTTT	CSAGGRTGANNSPLHF
TRBV10-3	TRBJ1-2	-	-	16	TGTGCCACCCAGAGTCGGGGCGCCGTCGACATCTATGGCTACACCTTC	CATQSRGAVDIYGYTF
TRBV5-6	TRBJ2-3	-	-	13	TGTGCCAGCAGCCCAGCCTTCTCGGATACGCAGTATTTT	CASSPAFSDTQYF
TRBV6-1	TRBJ1-2	-	-	11	TGTGCCAGCACTCTGATCTATGGCTACACCTTC	CASTLIYGYTF
TRBV20-1	TRBJ1-6	TRBD1	-	16	TGCAGTGCTAGAGACTTCCGGGACAGGGAGAATTCACCCCTCCACTTT	CSARDFRDRENSPLHF
TRBV27	TRBJ1-2	TRBD1	few	14	TGTGCCAGCAGTTGGGGACAGGGTGGCTATGGCTACACCTTC	CASSWGQGGYGYTF
TRBV29-1	TRBJ1-1	-	-	12	TGCAGCGTTGAAGGGCAGGGCACTGAAGCTTTCTTT	CSVEGQGTEAFF
TRBV16	TRBJ1-1	-	-	13	TGTGCCAGCAGCCCATTCCCAGGGGCTGAAGCTTTCTTT	CASSPFPGAEAFF
TRBV6-5	TRBJ2-7	TRBD2	-	15	TGTGCCAGCAGTCAGATAGCGGGGGCCTCCTACGAGCAGTACTTC	CASSQIAGASYEQYF
TRBV27	TRBJ2-5	-	-	15	TGTGCCAGCAGTTTTATTGGCGGTTACCGAGAGACCCAGTACTTC	CASSFIGGYRETQYF
TRBV20-1	TRBJ2-7	-	-	13	TGCAGTGCTAGAGATGGACATCACTACGAGCAGTACTTC	CSARDGHHYEQYF
TRBV21-1	TRBJ2-7	-	-	15	TGTGCCAGCAGCAGAGGCGGGCCCCGAAGGTACGAGCAGTACTTC	CASSRGGPRRYEQYF
TRBV20-1	TRBJ2-7	TRBD2	-	13	TGCAGTGCTAGGGCCGGGACTACCTACGAGCAGTACTTC	CSARAGTTYEQYF
TRBV2	TRBJ1-4	-	-	16	TGTGCCAGCAGGGAGGGGGGGCAGGGTCTTAATGAAAAACTGTTTTTT	CASREGGQGLNEKLFF
TRBV7-9	TRBJ2-7	TRBD1	few	15	TGTGCCAGCAGCTCCCGGGACAGGCGCAGCAACGAGCAGTACTTC	CASSSRDRRSNEQYF
TRBV7-9	TRBJ2-7	-	few	14	TGTGCCAGCAGCCTTACGGACTTGCCTCTTGAGCAGTACTTC	CASSLTDLPLEQYF
TRBV5-1	TRBJ2-5	TRBD1	-	16	TGCGCCAGCAGCACCTCCGGGACAGTTTCCCAAGAGACCCAGTACTTC	CASSTSGTVSQETQYF
TRBV7-9	TRBJ2-7	-	-	15	TGTGCCAGCAGCTTAGCGGAAGAGCCTCACTACGAGCAGTACTTC	CASSLAEEPHYEQYF
TRBV6-1	TRBJ1-1	TRBD1	-	15	TGTGCCAGCAGAAACAGGGGTGGGTTGAACACTGAAGCTTTCTTT	CASRNRGGLNTEAFF
TRBV28	TRBJ1-6	-	once	17	TGTGCCAGCAGTTTGGCACAGGCCAGCTCCTATAATTCACCCCTCCACTTT	CASSLAQASSYNSPLHF
TRBV7-2	TRBJ2-1	-	few	14	TGTGCCAGCAGCTTAGCGCTACAGAACAATGAGCAGTTCTTC	CASSLALQNNEQFF
TRBV20-1	TRBJ2-1	-	-	15	TGCAGTGCTAGAGATCTAAGGGTATCCTACAATGAGCAGTTCTTC	CSARDLRVSYNEQFF
TRBV28	TRBJ2-7	-	-	16	TGTGCCAGCAGCCCGAATTCCGGGACCCAGACCTACGAGCAGTACTTC	CASSPNSGTQTYEQYF
TRBV6-1	TRBJ2-3	-	-	18	TGTGCCAGCGTACGGGTACCGCCGGGGGTCGGCCACACAGATACGCAGTATTTT	CASVRVPPGVGHTDTQYF
TRBV6-5	TRBJ2-1	-	-	15	TGTGCCAGCAGTTACCTAGGAGTCTCCTACAATGAGCAGTTCTTC	CASSYLGVSYNEQFF